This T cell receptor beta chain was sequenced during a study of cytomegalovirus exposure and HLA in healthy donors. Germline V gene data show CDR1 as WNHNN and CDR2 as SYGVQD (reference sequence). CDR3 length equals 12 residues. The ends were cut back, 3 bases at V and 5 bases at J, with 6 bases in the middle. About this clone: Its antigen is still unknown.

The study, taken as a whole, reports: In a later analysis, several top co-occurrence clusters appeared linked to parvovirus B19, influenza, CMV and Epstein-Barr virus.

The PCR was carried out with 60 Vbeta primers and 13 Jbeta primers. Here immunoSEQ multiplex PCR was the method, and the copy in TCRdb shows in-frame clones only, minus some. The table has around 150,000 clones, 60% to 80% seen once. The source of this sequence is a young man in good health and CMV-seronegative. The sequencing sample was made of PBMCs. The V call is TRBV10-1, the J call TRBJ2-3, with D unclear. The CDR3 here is CASSESGDTQYF. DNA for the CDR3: TGCGCCAGCAGTGAATCGGGAGATACGCAGTATTTT.